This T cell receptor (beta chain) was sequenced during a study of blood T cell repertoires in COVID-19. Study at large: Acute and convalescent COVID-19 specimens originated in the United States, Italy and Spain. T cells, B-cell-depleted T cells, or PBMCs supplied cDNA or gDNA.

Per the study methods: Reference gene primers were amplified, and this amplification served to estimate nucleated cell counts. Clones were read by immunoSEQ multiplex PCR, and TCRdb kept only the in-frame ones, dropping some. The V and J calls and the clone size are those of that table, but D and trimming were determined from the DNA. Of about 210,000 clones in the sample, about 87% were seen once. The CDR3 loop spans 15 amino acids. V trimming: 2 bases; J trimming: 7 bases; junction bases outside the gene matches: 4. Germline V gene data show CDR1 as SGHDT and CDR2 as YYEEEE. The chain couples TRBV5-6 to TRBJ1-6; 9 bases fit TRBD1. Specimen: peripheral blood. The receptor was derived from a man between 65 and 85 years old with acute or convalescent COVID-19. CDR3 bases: TGTGCCAGCAGCTTAGGACAGGGGACCAATTCACCCCTCCACTTT. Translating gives CASSLGQGTNSPLHF.